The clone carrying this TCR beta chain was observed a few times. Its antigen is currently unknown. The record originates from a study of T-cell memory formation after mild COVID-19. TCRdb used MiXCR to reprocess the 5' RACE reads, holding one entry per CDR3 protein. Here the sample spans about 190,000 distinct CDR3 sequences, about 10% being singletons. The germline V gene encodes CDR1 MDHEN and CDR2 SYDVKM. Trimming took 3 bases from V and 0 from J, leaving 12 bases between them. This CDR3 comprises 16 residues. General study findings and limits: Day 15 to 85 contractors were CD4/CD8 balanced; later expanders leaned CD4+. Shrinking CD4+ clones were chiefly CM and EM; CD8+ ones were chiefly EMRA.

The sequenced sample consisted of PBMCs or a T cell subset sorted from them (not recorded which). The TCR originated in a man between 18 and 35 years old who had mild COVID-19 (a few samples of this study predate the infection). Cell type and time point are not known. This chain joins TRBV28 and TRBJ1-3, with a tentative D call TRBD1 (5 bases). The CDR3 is CASSLGLLPSGNTIYF. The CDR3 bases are TGTGCCAGCAGTTTGGGACTCCTACCCTCTGGAAACACCATATATTTT.